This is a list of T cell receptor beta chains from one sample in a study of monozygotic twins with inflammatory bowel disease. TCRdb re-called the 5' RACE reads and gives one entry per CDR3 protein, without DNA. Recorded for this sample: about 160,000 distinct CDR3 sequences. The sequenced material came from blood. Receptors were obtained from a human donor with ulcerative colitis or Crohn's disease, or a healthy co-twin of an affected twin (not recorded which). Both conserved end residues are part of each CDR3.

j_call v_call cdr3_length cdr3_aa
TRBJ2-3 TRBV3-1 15 CASSQEAGDTDTQYF
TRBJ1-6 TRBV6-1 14 CASKGVQGGSPLHF
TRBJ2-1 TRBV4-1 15 CASSRTTYRENEQFF
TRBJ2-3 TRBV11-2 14 CASSFGTGGDTQYF
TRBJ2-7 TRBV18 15 CASSPETGDLDEQYF
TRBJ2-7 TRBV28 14 CASSSGQGNYEQYF
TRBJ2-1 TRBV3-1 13 CASSLPGVNEQFF
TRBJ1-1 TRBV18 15 CASSLLREMNTEAFF
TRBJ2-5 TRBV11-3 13 CASSFGQQETQYF
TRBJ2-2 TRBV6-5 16 CASSFGTGENTGELFF
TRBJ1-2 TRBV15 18 CATSSYGLREGTNYGYTF
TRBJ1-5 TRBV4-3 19 CASSQDIPRSIGQGQPQHF
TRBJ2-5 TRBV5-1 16 CASSLGQLAGEETQYF
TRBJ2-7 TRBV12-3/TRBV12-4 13 CASSSPAAYEQYF
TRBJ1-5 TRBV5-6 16 CASSRGTAQSNQPQHF